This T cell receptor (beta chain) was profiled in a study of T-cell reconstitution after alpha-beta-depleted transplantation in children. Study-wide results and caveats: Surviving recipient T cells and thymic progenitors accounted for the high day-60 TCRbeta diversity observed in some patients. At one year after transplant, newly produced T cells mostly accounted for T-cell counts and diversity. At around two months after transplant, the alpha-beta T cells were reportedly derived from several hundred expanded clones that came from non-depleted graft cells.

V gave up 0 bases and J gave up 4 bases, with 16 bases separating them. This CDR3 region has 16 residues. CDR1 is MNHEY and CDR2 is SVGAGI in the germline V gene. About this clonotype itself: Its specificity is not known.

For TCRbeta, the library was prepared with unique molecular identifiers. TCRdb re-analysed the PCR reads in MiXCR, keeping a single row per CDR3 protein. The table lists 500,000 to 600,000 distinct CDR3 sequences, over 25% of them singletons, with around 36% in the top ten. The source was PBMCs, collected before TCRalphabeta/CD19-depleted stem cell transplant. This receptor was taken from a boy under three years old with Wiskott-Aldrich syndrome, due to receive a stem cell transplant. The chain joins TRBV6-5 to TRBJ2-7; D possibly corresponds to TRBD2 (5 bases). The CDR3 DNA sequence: TGTGCCAGCAGTTACTCGATAGGGAGAAAAGGGTACGAGCAGTACTTC. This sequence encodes CASSYSIGRKGYEQYF.